Sequencing of this TCR beta chain was carried out in a study of T cell changes during pregnancy in multiple sclerosis. On this clone itself: Its ends do not fully match the called genes, so a read error is possible.

CDR3 length equals 12 residues. Germline V gene lookup returns CDR1 GTSNPN and CDR2 SVGIG (reference sequence). TCRdb's table, derived via immunoSEQ multiplex PCR, lists solely in-frame clones and lacks some. Of under 85,000 clones in the sample, around nine tenths are singletons; the top ten hold 0.45% to 0.55%. The rearrangement links TRBV30 to TRBJ1-2, with a possible D match to TRBD1 (5 bases). Here the sequenced sample was CD4+ T cells from peripheral blood mononuclear cells, taken in the second trimester of pregnancy. The clonotype originates from a female donor with multiple sclerosis, enrolled in a pregnancy study. The CDR3 DNA is TGTGCCGGGAGGGGAGCTAACTATGGCTACACCTTC. It is translated as CAGRGANYGYTF.